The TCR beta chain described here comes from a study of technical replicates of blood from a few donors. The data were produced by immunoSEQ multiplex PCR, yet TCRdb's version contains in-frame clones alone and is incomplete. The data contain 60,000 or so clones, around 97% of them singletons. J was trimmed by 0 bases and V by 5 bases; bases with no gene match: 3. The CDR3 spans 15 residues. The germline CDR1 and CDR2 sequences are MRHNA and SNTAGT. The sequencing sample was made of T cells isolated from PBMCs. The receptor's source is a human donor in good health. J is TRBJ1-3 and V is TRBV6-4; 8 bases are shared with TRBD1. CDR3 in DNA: TGTGCCAGCAGTAAAACAGGGGGCTCTGGAAACACCATATATTTT. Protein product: CASSKTGGSGNTIYF.